This TCR beta chain was obtained from a study of Ad26.COV2.S vaccination and SARS-CoV-2 variants. Study at large: Of the COV1001 trial arms, the Ad26.COV2.S arm included the donor. The authors gave Ad26.COV2.S intramuscularly, either once or twice 56 days apart.

Study results and limitations: Possibly, TCR breadth and depth analyses underestimated total T cell responses.

Specified treatment: roughly 19 received Ad26.COV2.S at low or high dose, single or two shots; 5 received placebo; per-sample allocation not given. Day 63 after the first vaccine or placebo injection was the time point for sampling. This table comes from immunoSEQ multiplex PCR, and its TCRdb copy is limited to in-frame clones, with some not included. The sample shows 350,000 to 450,000 clones, around 90% of them seen only once. Trimming pared 6 bases from V and 0 bases from J, leaving 12 bases between. The CDR3 length is 15 residues. The germline CDR1 and CDR2 sequences are LNHDA and SQIVND (reference sequence). Concerning this clone: Its antigen is not identified.

The TCR originated in a person between 18 and 65 years old who received the Ad26.COV2.S COVID-19 vaccine or a placebo. Specimen: peripheral blood, collected in a trial of Ad26.COV2.S vaccine versus placebo. The chain recombines TRBV19 with TRBJ1-3, with D unresolved. The CDR3 DNA reads TGTGCCAGTAGCTCGGCGTCCGGCTCTGGAAACACCATATATTTT. It yields the protein CASSSASGSGNTIYF.